This TCR beta chain was recovered during a study of identical twins. In its sample, this clonotype was seen a few times. TCRdb reprocessed the 5' RACE reads via MiXCR and lists one record per CDR3 protein. The repertoire holds more than 1.5 million distinct CDR3 sequences, around 33% seen once, with about 0.27% in the top ten. Germline CDR1 SGDLS, CDR2 YYNGEE. The CDR3 has 12 residues. The ends were cut back, 3 bases at V and 5 bases at J, with 8 bases in the middle. This clonotype was obtained from a newborn girl in good health. This chain joins TRBV9 and TRBJ2-5; D unclear. Sequencing was performed on cord blood. Written as DNA, the CDR3 is TGTGCCAGCAGCGGTAGACGGGAGACCCAGTACTTC. Translation gives CASSGRRETQYF.